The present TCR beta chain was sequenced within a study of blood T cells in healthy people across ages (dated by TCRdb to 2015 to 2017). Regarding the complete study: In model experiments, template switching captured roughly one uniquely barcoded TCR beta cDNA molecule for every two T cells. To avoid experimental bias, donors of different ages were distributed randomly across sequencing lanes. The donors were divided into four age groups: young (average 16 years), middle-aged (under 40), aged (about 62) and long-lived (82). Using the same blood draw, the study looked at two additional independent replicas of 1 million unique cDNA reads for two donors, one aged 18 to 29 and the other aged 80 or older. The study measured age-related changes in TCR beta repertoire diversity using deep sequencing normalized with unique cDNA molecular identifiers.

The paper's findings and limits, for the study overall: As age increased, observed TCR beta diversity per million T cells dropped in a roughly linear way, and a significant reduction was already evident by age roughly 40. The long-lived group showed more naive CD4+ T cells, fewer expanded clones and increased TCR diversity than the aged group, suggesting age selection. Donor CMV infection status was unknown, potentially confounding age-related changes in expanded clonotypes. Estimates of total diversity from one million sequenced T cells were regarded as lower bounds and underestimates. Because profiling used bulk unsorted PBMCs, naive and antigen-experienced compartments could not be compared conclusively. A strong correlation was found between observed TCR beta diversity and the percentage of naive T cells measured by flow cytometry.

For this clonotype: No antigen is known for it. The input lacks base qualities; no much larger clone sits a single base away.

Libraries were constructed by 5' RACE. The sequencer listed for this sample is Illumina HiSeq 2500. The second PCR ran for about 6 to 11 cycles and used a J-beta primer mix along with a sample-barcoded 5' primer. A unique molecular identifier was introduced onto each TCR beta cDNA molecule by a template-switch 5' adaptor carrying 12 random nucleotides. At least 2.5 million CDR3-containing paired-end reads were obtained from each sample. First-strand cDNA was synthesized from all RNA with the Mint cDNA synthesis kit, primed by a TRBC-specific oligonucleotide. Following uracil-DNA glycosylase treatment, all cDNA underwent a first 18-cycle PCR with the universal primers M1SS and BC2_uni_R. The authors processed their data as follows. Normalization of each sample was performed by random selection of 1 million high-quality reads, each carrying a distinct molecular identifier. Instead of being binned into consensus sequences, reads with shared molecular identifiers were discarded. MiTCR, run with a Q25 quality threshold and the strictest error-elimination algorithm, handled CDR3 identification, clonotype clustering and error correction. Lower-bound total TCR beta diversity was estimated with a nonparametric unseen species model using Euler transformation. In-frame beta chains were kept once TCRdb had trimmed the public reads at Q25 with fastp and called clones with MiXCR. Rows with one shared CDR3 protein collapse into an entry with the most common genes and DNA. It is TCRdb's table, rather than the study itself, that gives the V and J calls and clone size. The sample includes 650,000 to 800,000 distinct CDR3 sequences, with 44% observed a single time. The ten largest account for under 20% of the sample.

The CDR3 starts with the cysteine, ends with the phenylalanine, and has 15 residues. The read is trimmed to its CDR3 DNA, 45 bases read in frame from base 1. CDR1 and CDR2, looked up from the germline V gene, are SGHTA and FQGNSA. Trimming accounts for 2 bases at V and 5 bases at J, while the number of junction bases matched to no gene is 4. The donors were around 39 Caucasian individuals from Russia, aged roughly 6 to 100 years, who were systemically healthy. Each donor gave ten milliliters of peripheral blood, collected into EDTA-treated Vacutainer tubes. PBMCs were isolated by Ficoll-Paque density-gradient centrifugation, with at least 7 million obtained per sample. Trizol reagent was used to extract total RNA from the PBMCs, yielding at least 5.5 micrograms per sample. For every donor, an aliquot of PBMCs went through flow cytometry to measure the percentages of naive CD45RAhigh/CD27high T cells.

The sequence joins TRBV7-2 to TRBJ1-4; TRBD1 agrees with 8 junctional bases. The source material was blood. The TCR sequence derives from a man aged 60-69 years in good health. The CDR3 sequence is CASSLSRQGNEKLFF. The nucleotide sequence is TGTGCCAGCAGCTTATCCAGACAGGGGAATGAAAAACTGTTTTTT.